The 16 T cell receptor beta chains given below trace back to one sample, sequenced in a study of spatial heterogeneity in lung cancer. Which antigens these TCRs recognize remains unknown. Findings and caveats of the study: It was found that expanded intratumoral alpha and beta TCR counts tracked tumor mutation counts.

TCRdb processed the 5' RACE reads anew with MiXCR; each CDR3 protein has one entry. The sample records around 13,000 distinct CDR3 sequences, about 4% being singletons. The time point here: sample taken at primary tumor resection. This sample comprised lung tumor tissue, obtained at surgery. The receptors were gathered from a male donor with early-stage non-small cell lung cancer.

This clonotype was picked up many times. The chain is built from TRBV3-1 and TRBJ2-1; D is uncertain. This CDR3 comprises 11 residues. V was cut by 3 bases and J by 8 bases, with 5 bases left in between. The V gene's germline CDR1 is LGHDT and CDR2 YNNKEL (reference sequence). CDR3 sequence (DNA): TGTGCCAGCAGCCATAGCCATGAGCAGTTCTTC. It encodes CASSHSHEQFF.

This clonotype was seen repeatedly, ten times or more. The rearrangement uses TRBV4-1 and TRBJ2-3; D call uncertain. The CDR3 is 17 residues long. With 1 base removed from V and 3 bases from J, the gap between germline ends came to 17 bases. In germline, CDR1 is MGHRA, CDR2 YSYEKL. The DNA for the CDR3 is TGCGCCAGCAGCCAAGCGTATGGCAGCCTGGGGACAGATACGCAGTATTTT. Translated: CASSQAYGSLGTDTQYF.

A few counts support this clonotype. The CDR3 nucleotides are TGTGCCAGCAGCTCAACCGGCGGCCAGGAAGCTTTCTTT. It is translated as CASSSTGGQEAFF. This sequence joins TRBV11-2 and TRBJ1-1; D is unresolved. Germline lookup yields CDR1 SGHAT and CDR2 FQNNGV. The CDR3 is 13 amino acids. Trimming shortened V by 4 bases and J by 8 bases, and 14 bases separated the two germline ends.

In its sample, this clonotype was seen many times. The rearrangement joins TRBV6-1 to TRBJ2-6; 15 positions match TRBD2. V was clipped by 6 bases and J by 2 bases; unmatched bases: 2. There are 17 residues in the CDR3. Germline V gives CDR1 MNHNS, CDR2 SASEGT. CDR3 coding DNA: TGTGCCAGCAGGCGGACTAGCGGGGGGGCTGGGGCCAACGTCCTGACTTTC. As protein: CASRRTSGGAGANVLTF.

This clonotype has a count of ten or more. The rearrangement links TRBV5-6 to TRBJ2-5, with D possibly matching TRBD2 (6 bases). Germline assignment: CDR1 SGHDT and CDR2 YYEEEE. CDR3 length equals 13 residues. The V end lost 2 bases, the J end lost 5 bases, and 10 bases lay between the germline ends. In DNA, the CDR3 is TGTGCCAGCAGCTTTGGAGGGAGCGAGACCCAGTACTTC. Protein: CASSFGGSETQYF.

This clonotype was recorded at least ten times. The chain links TRBV6-6 to TRBJ2-7, with no clear D. V was trimmed by 7 bases and J by 0 bases, leaving 7 bases between them. The CDR3 covers 12 residues. CDR1 and CDR2 from the germline V gene are MNHNY and SVGAGI (reference sequence). The CDR3 sequence is CASTSNSYEQYF. CDR3 sequence (DNA): TGTGCCAGCACGTCGAACTCCTACGAGCAGTACTTC.

Many counts were recorded for this clonotype. The chain joins TRBV7-3 to TRBJ1-1, with unresolved D. The CDR3 is made up of 14 amino acids. The V and J ends lost 4 bases and 1 base respectively, with 10 bases between them. Germline CDR1 reads SGHTA; CDR2 reads FQGTGA. CDR3 sequence reads: CASSSPGWNTEAFF. In DNA form, the CDR3 reads TGTGCCAGCAGCTCACCGGGGTGGAACACTGAAGCTTTCTTT.

The table lists this clonotype with many counts. J is TRBJ2-3 and V is TRBV4-3, with D perhaps TRBD2 (5 bases). The CDR3 is 15 amino acids. Trimming took off 4 bases at V and 1 base at J, with 12 bases between the two ends. Germline V gene lookup returns CDR1 LGHNA and CDR2 YSLEER. CDR3: CASSPGSAGTDTQYF. The CDR3 DNA is TGCGCCAGCAGCCCTGGGAGCGCGGGCACAGATACGCAGTATTTT.

This clonotype was seen ten or more times. The chain's CDR3 is CASRLAAESLAKSSYEQYF. In nucleotides, the CDR3 is TGTGCCAGCAGACTAGCTGCGGAGTCACTAGCGAAAAGCTCCTACGAGCAGTACTTC. The J gene is TRBJ2-7, the V gene TRBV6-6; TRBD2 matches at 7 bases. Germline V gives CDR1 MNHNY, CDR2 SVGAGI (reference sequence). The CDR3 covers 19 residues. Trimming removed 6 bases from V and 0 bases from J; junction bases left unmatched: 20.

As to this clonotype: A clone one base away is much larger, so this may be a read error. The chain combines TRBV5-1 with TRBJ2-5; 9 bases match TRBD2. Germline V gene sequence: CDR1 SGHRS, CDR2 YFSETQ. CDR3 length: 16 amino acids. Germline trimming cut 2 bases from V and 1 base from J; bases unmatched to any gene: 6. CDR3 DNA sequence: TGCGCCAGCAGCTTCGGAGCGGGAGGCGGCCAAGAGACCCAGTACTTC. This translates into CASSFGAGGGQETQYF. The entire variable domain, with the rest obtained from reference TRBV5-1 and TRBJ2-5, is as follows: KAGVTQTPRYLIKTRGQQVTLSCSPISGHRSVSWYQQTPGQGLQFLFEYFSETQRNKGNFPGRFSGRQFSNSRSEMNVSTLELGDSALYLCASSFGAGGGQETQYFGPGTRLLVL.

A remark on this clonotype: This could be a read error, since a much larger clone is one nucleotide away. The chain is built from TRBV6-1 and TRBJ1-5, with D unclear. With 3 bases removed from V and 8 bases from J, the gap between germline ends came to 14 bases. CDR1 and CDR2 (germline): MNHNS, SASEGT. This CDR3 comprises 14 residues. The CDR3 nucleotides read TGTGCCAGCAGTGATGTGCGCCGCTGGAAGCCCCAGCATTTT. Translation gives CASSDVRRWKPQHF.

This clonotype was counted at least ten times. The chain joins TRBV6-6 to TRBJ1-1, with a possible D match to TRBD1 (5 bases). Germline lookup yields CDR1 MNHNY and CDR2 SVGAGI (reference sequence). The CDR3 contains 11 residues. Trimming took off 7 bases at V and 8 bases at J, with 11 bases between the two ends. The CDR3 spells CASTKGIEAFF. In DNA, the CDR3 is TGTGCCAGCACCAAGGGGATAGAAGCTTTCTTT.

This clonotype was recorded at least ten times. The V call is TRBV3-1, the J call TRBJ2-2; possibly TRBD2 for D (6 bases). The V gene lost 2 bases and the J gene lost 5 bases, with 9 bases spanning the gap. CDR1 and CDR2 from the germline V gene are LGHDT and YNNKEL (reference sequence). CDR3 length: 14 amino acids. This chain's CDR3 is CASSQYSGTGELFF. The CDR3 coding sequence is TGTGCCAGCAGCCAATACAGCGGGACCGGGGAGCTGTTTTTT.

Ten or more counts support this clonotype. The chain joins TRBV30 to TRBJ2-2, with D possibly being TRBD1 (5 bases). The V gene's germline CDR1 is GTSNPN and CDR2 SVGIG (reference sequence). V was clipped by 0 bases and J by 0 bases, with 8 bases between them. The CDR3 is made up of 15 amino acids. The CDR3 here is CAWSVAGTNTGELFF. CDR3 nucleotides: TGTGCCTGGAGTGTAGCAGGGACGAACACCGGGGAGCTGTTTTTT.

This clonotype has only a few counts. The chain carries TRBV5-1 and TRBJ2-3; D is ambiguous. The CDR3 contains 14 residues. Trimming took off 3 bases at V and 2 bases at J, with 10 bases between the two ends. Germline V lookup: CDR1 SGHRS, CDR2 YFSETQ. CDR3 bases: TGCGCCAGCAGCTCCGGTCTCAACACAGATACGCAGTATTTT. Translation gives CASSSGLNTDTQYF.

This clonotype was picked up many times. The chain is built from TRBV30 and TRBJ1-1, with D possibly matching TRBD1 (5 bases). The germline V gene has CDR1 GTSNPN and CDR2 SVGIG (reference sequence). The CDR3 consists of 11 residues. V was trimmed by 4 bases and J by 8 bases, leaving 11 bases between them. CDR3 sequence reads: CAWKQVSEAFF. The CDR3, as DNA: TGTGCCTGGAAACAGGTATCGGAAGCTTTCTTT.